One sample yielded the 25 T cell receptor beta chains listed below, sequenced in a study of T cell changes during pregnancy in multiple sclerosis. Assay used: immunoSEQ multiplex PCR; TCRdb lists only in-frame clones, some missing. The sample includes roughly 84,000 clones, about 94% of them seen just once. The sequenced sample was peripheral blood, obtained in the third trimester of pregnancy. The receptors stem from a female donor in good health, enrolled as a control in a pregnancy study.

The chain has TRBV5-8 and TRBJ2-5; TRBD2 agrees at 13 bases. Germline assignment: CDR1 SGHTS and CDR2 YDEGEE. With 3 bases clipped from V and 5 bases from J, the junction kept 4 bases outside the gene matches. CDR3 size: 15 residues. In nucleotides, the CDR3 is TGTGCCAGCAGCTCGGGACTAGCGGGACGGGAGACCCAGTACTTC. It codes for CASSSGLAGRETQYF.

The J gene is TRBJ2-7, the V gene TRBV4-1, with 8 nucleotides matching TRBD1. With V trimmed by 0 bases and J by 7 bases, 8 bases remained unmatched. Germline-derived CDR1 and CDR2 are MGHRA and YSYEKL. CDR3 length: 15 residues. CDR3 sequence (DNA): TGCGCCAGCAGCCAAGAAGTTCAGGGGGCGAGGGAGCAGTACTTC. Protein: CASSQEVQGAREQYF.

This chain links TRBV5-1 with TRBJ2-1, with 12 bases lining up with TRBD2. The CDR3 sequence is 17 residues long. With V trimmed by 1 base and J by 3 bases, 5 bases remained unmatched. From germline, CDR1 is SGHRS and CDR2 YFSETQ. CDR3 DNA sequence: TGCGCCAGCAGCTTGAGGCTAGCGGGAGGGGGCTACAATGAGCAGTTCTTC. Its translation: CASSLRLAGGGYNEQFF. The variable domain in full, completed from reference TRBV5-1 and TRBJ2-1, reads KAGVTQTPRYLIKTRGQQVTLSCSPISGHRSVSWYQQTPGQGLQFLFEYFSETQRNKGNFPGRFSGRQFSNSRSEMNVSTLELGDSALYLCASSLRLAGGGYNEQFFGPGTRLTVL.

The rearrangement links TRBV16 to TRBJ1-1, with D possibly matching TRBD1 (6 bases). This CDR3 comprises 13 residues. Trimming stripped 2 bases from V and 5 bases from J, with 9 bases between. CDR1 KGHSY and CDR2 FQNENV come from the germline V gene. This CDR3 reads CASSQAGVTEAFF. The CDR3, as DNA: TGTGCCAGCAGCCAAGCAGGGGTTACTGAAGCTTTCTTT.

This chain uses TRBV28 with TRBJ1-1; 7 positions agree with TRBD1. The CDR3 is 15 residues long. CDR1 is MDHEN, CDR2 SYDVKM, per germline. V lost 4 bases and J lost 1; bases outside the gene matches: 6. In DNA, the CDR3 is TGTGCCAGCAGTTACACCGGGACAGCGAACACTGAAGCTTTCTTT. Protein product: CASSYTGTANTEAFF.

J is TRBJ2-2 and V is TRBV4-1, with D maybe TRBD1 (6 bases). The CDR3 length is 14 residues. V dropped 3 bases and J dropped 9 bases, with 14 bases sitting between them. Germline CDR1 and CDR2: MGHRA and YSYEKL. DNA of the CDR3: TGCGCCAGCAGCCACGGGACATCGGGCCGGGAGCTGTTTTTT. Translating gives CASSHGTSGRELFF.

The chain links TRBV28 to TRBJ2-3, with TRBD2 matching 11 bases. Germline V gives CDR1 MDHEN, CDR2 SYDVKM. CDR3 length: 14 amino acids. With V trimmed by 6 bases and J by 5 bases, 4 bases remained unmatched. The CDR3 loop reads CASSELAGEDTQYF. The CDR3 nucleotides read TGTGCCAGCAGCGAACTAGCGGGAGAAGATACGCAGTATTTT.

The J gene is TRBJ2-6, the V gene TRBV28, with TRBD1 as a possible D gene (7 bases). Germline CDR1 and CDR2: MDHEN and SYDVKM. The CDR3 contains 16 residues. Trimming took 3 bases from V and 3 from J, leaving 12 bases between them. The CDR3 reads CASSLAGGGGANVLTF. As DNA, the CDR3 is TGTGCCAGCAGTTTGGCAGGGGGAGGTGGGGCCAACGTCCTGACTTTC.

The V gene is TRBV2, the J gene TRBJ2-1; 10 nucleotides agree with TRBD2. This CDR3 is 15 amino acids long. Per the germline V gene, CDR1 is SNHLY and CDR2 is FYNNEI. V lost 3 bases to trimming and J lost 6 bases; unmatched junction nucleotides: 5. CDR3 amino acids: CASSESLAGVNEQFF. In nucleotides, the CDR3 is TGTGCCAGCAGTGAGTCCCTAGCGGGAGTCAATGAGCAGTTCTTC.

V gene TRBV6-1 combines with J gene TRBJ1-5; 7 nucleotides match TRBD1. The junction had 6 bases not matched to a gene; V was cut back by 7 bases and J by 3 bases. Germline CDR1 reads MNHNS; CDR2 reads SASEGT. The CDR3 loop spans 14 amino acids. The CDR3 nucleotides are TGTGCCAGCACCTGGGGACAGCTCAATCAGCCCCAGCATTTT. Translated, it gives CASTWGQLNQPQHF.

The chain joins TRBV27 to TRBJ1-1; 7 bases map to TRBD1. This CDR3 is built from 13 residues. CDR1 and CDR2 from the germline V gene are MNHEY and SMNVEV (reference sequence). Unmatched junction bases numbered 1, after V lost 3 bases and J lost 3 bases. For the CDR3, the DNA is TGTGCCAGCAGTTTTACAGGGGACACTGAAGCTTTCTTT. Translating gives CASSFTGDTEAFF.

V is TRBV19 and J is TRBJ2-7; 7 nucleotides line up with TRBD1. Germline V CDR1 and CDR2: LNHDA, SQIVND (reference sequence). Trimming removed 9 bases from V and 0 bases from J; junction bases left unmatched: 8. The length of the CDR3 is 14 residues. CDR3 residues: CASRMTGNSYEQYF. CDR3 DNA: TGTGCCAGCCGAATGACAGGGAACTCCTACGAGCAGTACTTC.

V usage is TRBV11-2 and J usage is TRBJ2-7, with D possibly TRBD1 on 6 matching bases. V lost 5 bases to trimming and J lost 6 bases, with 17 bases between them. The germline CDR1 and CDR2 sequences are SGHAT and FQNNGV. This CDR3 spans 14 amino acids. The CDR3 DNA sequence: TGTGCCAGCAGCCCCGAACAGGGAAGAAGCGAGCAGTACTTC. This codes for CASSPEQGRSEQYF.

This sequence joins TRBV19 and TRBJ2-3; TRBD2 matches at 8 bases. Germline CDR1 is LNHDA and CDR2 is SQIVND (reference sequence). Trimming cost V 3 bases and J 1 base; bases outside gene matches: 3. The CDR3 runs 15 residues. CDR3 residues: CASSIGRVGTDTQYF. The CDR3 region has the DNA TGTGCCAGTAGTATCGGGAGGGTCGGCACAGATACGCAGTATTTT.

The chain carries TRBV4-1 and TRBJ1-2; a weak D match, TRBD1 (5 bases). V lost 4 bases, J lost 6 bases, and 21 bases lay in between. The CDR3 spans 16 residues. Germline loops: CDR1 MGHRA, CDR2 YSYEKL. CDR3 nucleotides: TGCGCCAGCAGCCCGATAACCCACACAGGTTTGGATGGCTACACCTTC. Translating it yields CASSPITHTGLDGYTF.

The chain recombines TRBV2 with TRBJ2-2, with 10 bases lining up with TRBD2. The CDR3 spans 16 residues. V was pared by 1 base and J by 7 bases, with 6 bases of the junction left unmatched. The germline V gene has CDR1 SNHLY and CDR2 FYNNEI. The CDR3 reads CASSEGLAGVYGELFF. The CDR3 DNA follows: TGTGCCAGCAGTGAAGGGCTAGCGGGAGTTTACGGGGAGCTGTTTTTT.

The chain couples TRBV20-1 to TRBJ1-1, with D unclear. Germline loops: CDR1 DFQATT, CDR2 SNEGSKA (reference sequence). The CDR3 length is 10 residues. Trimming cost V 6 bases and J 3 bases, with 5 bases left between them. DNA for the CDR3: TGCAGTGCCGAGGACACTGAAGCTTTCTTT. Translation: CSAEDTEAFF.

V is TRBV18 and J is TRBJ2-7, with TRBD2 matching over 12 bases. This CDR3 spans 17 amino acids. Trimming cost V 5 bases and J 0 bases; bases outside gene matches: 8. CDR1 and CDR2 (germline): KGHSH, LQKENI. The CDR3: CASSKAGLAGSSYEQYF. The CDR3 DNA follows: TGTGCCAGCTCAAAAGCGGGACTAGCGGGCAGCTCCTACGAGCAGTACTTC.

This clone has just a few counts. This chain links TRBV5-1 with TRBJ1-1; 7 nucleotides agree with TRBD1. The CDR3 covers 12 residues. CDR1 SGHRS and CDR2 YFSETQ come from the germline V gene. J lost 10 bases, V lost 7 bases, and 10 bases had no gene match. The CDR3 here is CASGPGRDRAFF. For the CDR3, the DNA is TGCGCCAGCGGACCCGGCCGGGACAGAGCTTTCTTT.

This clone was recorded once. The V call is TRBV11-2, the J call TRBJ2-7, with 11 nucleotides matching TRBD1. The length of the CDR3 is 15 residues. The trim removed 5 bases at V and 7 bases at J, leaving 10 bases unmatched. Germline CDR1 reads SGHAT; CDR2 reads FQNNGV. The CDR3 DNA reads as TGTGCCAGCAGCACCTCCGGACAGGGGGCGGGGGAGCAGTACTTC. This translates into CASSTSGQGAGEQYF.

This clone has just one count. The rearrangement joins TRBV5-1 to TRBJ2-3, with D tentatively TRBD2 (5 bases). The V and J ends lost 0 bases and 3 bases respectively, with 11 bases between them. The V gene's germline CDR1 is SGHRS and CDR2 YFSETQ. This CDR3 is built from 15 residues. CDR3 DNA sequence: TGCGCCAGCAGCTTGGGGGCAGCGGTAACAGATACGCAGTATTTT. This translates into CASSLGAAVTDTQYF.

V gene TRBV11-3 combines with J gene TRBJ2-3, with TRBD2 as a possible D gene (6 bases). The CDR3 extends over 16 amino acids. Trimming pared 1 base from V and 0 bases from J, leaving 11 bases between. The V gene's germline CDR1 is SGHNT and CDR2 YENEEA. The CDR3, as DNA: TGTGCCAGCAGCTTAGGGCTAGCGTTTAGCACAGATACGCAGTATTTT. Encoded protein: CASSLGLAFSTDTQYF.

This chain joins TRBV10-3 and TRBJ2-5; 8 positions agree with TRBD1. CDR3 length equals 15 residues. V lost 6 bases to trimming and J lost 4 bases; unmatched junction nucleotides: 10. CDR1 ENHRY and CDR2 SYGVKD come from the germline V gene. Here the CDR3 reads CAISRTGSVGETQYF. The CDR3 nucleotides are TGTGCCATCAGCCGGACAGGGTCAGTGGGAGAGACCCAGTACTTC.

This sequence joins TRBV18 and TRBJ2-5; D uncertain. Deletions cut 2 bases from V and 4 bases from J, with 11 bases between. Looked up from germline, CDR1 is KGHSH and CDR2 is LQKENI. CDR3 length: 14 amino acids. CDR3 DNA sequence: TGTGCCAGCTCACCAAGCCACGGCGGAGAGACCCAGTACTTC. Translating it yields CASSPSHGGETQYF.

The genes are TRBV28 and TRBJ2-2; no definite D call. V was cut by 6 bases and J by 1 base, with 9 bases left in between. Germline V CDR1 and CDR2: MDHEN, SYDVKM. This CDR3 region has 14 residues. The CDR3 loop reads CASSRRQNTGELFF. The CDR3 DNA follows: TGTGCCAGCAGCCGAAGACAGAACACCGGGGAGCTGTTTTTT.